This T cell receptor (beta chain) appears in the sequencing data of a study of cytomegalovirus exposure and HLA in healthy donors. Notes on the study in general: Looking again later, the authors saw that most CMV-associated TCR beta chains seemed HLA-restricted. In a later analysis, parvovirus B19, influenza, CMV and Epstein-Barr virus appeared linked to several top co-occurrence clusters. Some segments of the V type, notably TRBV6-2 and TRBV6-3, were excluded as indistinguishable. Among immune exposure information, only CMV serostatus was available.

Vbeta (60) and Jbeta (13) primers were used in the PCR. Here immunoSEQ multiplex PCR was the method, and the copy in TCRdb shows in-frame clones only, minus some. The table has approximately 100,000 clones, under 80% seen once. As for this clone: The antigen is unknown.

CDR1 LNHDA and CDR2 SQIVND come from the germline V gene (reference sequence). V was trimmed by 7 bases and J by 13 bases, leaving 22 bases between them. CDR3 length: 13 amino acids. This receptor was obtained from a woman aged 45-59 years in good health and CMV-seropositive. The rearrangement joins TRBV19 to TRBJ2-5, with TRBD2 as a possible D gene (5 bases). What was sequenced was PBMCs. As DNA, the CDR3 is TGTGCCAGTACTCCCTCCCGGGGTACTCCTGTGTACTTC. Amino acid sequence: CASTPSRGTPVYF.